This note documents a single T cell receptor beta chain sequence. This clone was detected once. No antigen is known for it. It has no much larger one-base neighbor in the sample; base qualities were not kept. V ends up 9 bases short and J 5 bases short, with an unmatched junction base count of 12. Its CDR3 holds 14 amino acids, cysteine through phenylalanine. The only DNA kept is the CDR3, 42 bases in frame from the first base. CDR1 and CDR2, looked up from the germline V gene, are MNHNS and SASEGT. Using the deep immunoSEQ assay, TCR CDR3 regions were amplified from genomic DNA by multiplex PCR. Genomic DNA extracted from each cell subset was distributed evenly over all wells of several immunoSEQ 96-well plates, and each plate served as one replicate. For sorted subsets, about 200 ng genomic DNA, equal to about 30,000 T cell genomes, was loaded into each replicate PCR. The purified libraries were quantified using a Qubit 3.0 fluorometer, sized with a Bioanalyzer 2100, and then quantified again using the KAPA Library Quantification kit. A separate single-read 150-cycle Illumina NextSeq 550 flow cell was used to sequence each immunoSEQ 96-well plate. As for the original processing: The immunoSEQ output contained only junctional sequences without quality scores, so filtering could not match that applied to full-length reads. Sequences were annotated with PyIR, a Python wrapper for IgBLAST v1.9, using IMGT germline references to assign V/J genes and CDR3. Any read was removed if the V/J assignment was weak (E-value above 1e-6), the CDR3 was missing, or the read contained stop codons, out-of-frame junctions, or ambiguous translated residues. V3J clonotypes were defined as sequences sharing an identical inferred V gene, J gene, and CDR3 amino acid sequence. Percentage overlap between repertoires was computed as shared unique clonotypes divided by the size of the smaller repertoire. RTK rarefaction, the Chao1 estimator, and Recon v2.1 estimates of unobserved clonotypes were used to assess repertoire richness. Generation probabilities were computed with OLGA for all TCRbeta clonotypes obtained by the gDNA method from several donors. The clones in this table, taken by TCRdb from immuneACCESS, are in-frame only. Not every clone is retained; where verified, under half of the shortfall comes from an unresolved V gene, and the cause of the rest is unknown. The D gene and trimming were derived from the DNA, and the V and J assignments and clone size from that table. Counted in this sample were approximately 400,000 clones; 95% to 97% of them appeared once. 0.32% of the sample is in the top ten clones.

Donors were healthy HIV-negative adults with no recently reported acute infections or vaccinations. Every donor was a Caucasian adult residing in Nashville, Tennessee, USA. CD8 memory samples combined magnetically selected CD45RO+ cells with CCR7-negative CD45RA+ effector memory (TemRA) cells. Blood was obtained by leukapheresis, after which PBMCs were separated by Ficoll-Histopaque density gradient centrifugation and cryopreserved in liquid nitrogen vapor phase. Purity and quantity of every magnetically sorted T cell population were checked by analytical flow cytometry. From each sorted fraction, genomic DNA was isolated and quantified by UV absorbance on a Nanodrop 2000c. This specimen belongs to a study of shared clonotypes between healthy human individuals (TCRdb year 2020). Describing the broader study: The cohort included a few men and a couple of women between 18 and 49 years of age. The study deeply sequenced blood TCR repertoires of about 5 healthy adults to estimate repertoire size and the extent of clonotype sharing between individuals. Each donor's leukapheresis produced roughly between roughly 0.85 and 9.5 billion PBMCs. For each donor, three plates each were used for CD4 naive and CD4 memory, two plates were used for CD8 naive, and one plate was used for CD8 memory. To increase sequencing depth and limit assay-specific biases, TCR repertoire library preparation and sequencing were carried out by different laboratories using diverse techniques.

Results the study describes overall, beyond this receptor: Sampling was limited to blood, and TCR repertoires in tissue likely differ from TCR repertoires in blood. Larger estimated clonotype richness was generally found for naive subsets than for memory subsets. Pairwise subsampling indicated that sequencing depth was expected to affect the degree of clonotype sharing among donors. Higher generation probabilities were observed for clonotypes shared by all four sorted-subset donors than for non-shared clonotypes. The small number of donors limited the genetic and exposure-history diversity represented. Sharing across a few donors was observed for approximately 5% of naive CD4, less than 4% of naive CD8, 2.3% of memory CD4, and around 0.4% of memory CD8 clonotypes. Rarefaction of sorted-subset datasets indicated incomplete sequencing despite the large sequencing depth.

The chain uses TRBV6-1 and TRBJ1-2; TRBD1 matches 7 bases in the middle. The source of this sequence is a man younger than 45 in good health. The sequenced sample was memory CD8+ T cells sorted from blood. The sample's cell subset or site label, decoded: CD45RO+ cells pooled with CCR7-negative TemRA cells. The CDR3 reads CASLEGQFLYGYTF. DNA sequence: TGTGCCAGTCTTGAGGGACAGTTCCTTTATGGCTACACCTTC.